The clone carrying this TCR beta chain was observed once. Its antigen is not known. The data stem from a study of T-cell memory formation after mild COVID-19. Across the study: The TCR clusters were mostly specific to one donor.

Study results and limitations: Some responding clones appeared in pre-infection memory, suggesting cross-reactive memory joined. Among CD4+ contracting clones, most were CM and EM, and CD8+ ones EMRA.

Germline V gene sequence: CDR1 MNHEY, CDR2 SMNVEV (reference sequence). The CDR3 loop spans 13 amino acids. V dropped 6 bases and J dropped 6 bases, with 12 bases sitting between them. Constant-segment primers were used for 5'RACE, and the resulting TCR alpha and TCR beta cDNA libraries carried sample barcodes and UMIs. Via MiXCR, TCRdb re-called the 5' RACE reads, giving one row per CDR3 protein. The data show 160,000 or so distinct CDR3 sequences, 25% to 40% seen once. The TCR was taken from an adult woman who had mild COVID-19 (a few samples of this study predate the infection). Cell type and time point are not known. This chain connects TRBV27 to TRBJ1-5, with TRBD1 as a possible D gene (6 bases). The specimen sequenced was PBMCs or a T cell subset sorted from them (not recorded which). CDR3 in amino acids: CASSLTQGQPQHF. CDR3 coding DNA: TGTGCCAGCAGCCTCACACAGGGTCAGCCCCAGCATTTT.